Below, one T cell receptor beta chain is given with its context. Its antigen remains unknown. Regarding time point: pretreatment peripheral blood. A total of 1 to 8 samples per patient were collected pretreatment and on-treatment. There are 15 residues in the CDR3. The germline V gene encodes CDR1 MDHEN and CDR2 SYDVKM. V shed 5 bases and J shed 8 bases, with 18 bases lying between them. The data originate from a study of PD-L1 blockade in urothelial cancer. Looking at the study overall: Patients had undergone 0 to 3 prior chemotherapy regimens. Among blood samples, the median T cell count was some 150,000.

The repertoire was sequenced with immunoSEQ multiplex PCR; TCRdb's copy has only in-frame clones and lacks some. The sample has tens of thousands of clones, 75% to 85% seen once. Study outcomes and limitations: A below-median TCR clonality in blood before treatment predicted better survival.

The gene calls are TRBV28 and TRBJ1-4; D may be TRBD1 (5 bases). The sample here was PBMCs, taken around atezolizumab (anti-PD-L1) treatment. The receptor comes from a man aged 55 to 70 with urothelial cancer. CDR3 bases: TGTGCCAGCAGTATTACAGGATCTCAGGAGGAAAAACTGTTTTTT. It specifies CASSITGSQEEKLFF.